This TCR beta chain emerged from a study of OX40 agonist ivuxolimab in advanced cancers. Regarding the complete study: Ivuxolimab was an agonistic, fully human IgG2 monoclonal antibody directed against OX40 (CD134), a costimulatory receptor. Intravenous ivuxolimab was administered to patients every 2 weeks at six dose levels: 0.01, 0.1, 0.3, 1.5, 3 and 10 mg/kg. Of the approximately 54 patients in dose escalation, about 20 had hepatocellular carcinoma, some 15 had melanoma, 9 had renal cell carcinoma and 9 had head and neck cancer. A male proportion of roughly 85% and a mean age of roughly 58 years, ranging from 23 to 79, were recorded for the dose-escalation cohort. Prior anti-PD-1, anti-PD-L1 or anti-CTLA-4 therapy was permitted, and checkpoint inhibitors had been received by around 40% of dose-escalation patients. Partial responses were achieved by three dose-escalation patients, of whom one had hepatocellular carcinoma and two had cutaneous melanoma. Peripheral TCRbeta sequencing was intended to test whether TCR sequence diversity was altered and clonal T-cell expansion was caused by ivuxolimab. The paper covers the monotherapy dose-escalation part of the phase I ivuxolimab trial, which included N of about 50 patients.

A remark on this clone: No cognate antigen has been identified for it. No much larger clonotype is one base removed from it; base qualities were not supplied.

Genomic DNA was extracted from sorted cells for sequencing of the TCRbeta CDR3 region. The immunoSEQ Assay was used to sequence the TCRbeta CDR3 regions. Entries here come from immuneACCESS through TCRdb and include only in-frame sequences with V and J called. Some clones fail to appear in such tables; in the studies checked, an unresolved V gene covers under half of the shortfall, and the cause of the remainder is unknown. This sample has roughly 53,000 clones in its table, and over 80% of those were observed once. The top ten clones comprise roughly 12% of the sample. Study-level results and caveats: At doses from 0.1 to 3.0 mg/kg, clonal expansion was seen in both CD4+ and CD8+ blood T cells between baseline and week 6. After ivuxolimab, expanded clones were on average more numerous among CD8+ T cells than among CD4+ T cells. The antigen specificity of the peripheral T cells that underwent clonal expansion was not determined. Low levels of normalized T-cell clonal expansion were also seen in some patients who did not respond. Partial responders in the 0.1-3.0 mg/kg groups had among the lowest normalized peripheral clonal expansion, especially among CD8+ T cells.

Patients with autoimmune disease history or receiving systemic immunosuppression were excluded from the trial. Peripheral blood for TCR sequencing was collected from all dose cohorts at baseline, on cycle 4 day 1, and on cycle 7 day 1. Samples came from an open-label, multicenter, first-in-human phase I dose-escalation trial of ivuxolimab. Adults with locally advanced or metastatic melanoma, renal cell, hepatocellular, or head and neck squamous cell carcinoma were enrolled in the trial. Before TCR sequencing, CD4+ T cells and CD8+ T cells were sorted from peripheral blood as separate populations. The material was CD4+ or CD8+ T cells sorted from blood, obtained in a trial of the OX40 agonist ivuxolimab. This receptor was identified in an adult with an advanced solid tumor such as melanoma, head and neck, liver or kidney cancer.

The CDR3 loop reads CTSSQPRQVNYEQYF. The sequenced DNA is TGCACCAGCAGCCAACCCCGACAGGTTAACTACGAGCAGTACTTC. The rearranged chain carries TRBV1 and TRBJ2-7; the table names TRBD1, a call not compared with the DNA. TRBV1 is a pseudogene. The CDR3 sequence holds 15 residues, the cysteine and phenylalanine included. The kept DNA is CDR3 alone, 45 bases in frame from the first base.